This T cell receptor (beta chain) emerged from a study of molecular identifiers for immune sequencing clone quantification. The study's findings and limits: The study reportedly detected spiked Jurkat TCR RNA from one cell among about 1.1 million naive cells. Clones exceeding 20 RNA copies carried over 98% of effector molecules but under 1% of naive-cell molecules.

Comments on this clonotype: As yet, its antigen is unknown. This clone may be a read error of a much larger clone one base away.

For bulk TCR libraries, previously described methods and listed TCR primers were used. Each CDR3 protein is one row after TCRdb ran MiXCR on the PCR reads. The table has approximately 10,000 distinct CDR3 sequences, around 17% seen once. V was pared by 4 bases and J by 2 bases, with 8 bases between. CDR1 is SEHNR and CDR2 is FQNEAQ in the germline V gene (reference sequence). This CDR3 region has 14 residues. Naive CD8 T cells were sorted, and the gate applied was CD8+CD4-CCR7+CD45RA+. Sequencing was performed on naive CD8+ T cells from blood, with Jurkat cell RNA spiked in. Subset described: FACS-sorted CD8+CD4-CCR7+CD45RA+ naive T cells. This rearrangement joins TRBV7-9 to TRBJ2-2; no clear D. The sequence came from a human donor in good health. Some libraries in this study had Jurkat cell RNA spiked in. CDR3 protein: CASSSTENTGELFF. Written as DNA, the CDR3 is TGTGCCAGCAGCTCCACCGAAAACACCGGGGAGCTGTTTTTT.